The sequence of this TCR beta chain was determined in a study of blood T cell repertoires in COVID-19 (dated by TCRdb to between 2020 and 2021). Regarding the research as a whole: The collaborator samples originated in the United States, Italy and Spain and spanned the acute and convalescent phases of COVID-19. The samples were drawn from the first 160 participants of the ongoing ImmuneRACE study and from over 950 subjects provided by 6 global collaborators. Deeply sampled blood TCRbeta repertoires from subjects exposed to, actively infected with, or recovered from COVID-19 were included in the dataset. The repertoires were released in a freely available public database intended as a resource for research on the immune response to SARS-CoV-2. A de-identified subject ID, COVID-19 status, age in years and sex were almost always included in the sample metadata. The prospective study material was composed of cDNA or gDNA derived from T cells, B-cell-depleted T cells, or PBMCs. Where available, HLA class I and class II types were obtained from metadata supplied by the sample provider rather than from assay-based typing. Paper-wide results and their limitations: The quantity of clinical and demographic metadata differed by source and by participant and was supplied without curation.

Participants in the prospective study were aged roughly 18 to 90 years, lived in about two dozen United States geographic areas, and enrolled through a virtual design. In the prospective study, cohorts were assigned on the basis of participant-reported clinical history obtained from a screening survey and a study questionnaire. Recovered participants in ImmuneRACE Cohort 3 were defined by two consecutive negative NP/OP PCR tests, clearance by a healthcare professional, or resolution of symptoms. Mobile phlebotomists in the prospective study collected whole blood, serum and a nasopharyngeal or oropharyngeal swab from every participant. Additional blood draws and questionnaires over an approximately 2-month period could optionally be provided by prospective study participants. Blood samples from the prospective study were shipped frozen or at room temperature prior to DNA extraction. The immunoSEQ Assay, a bias-controlled multiplex PCR, was used to amplify TCRbeta CDR3 regions from genomic DNA. The original methods were these. Nucleated cell counts per sample were estimated from amplification of reference gene primers within the assay. To quantify the absolute abundance of each unique TCRbeta CDR3 rearrangement, sequence reads were collapsed and filtered. Productive Simpson clonality was computed per sample as the square root of Simpson's diversity index over productive rearrangements. TCRdb carries this immuneACCESS record with in-frame sequences only. Its versions omit some clonotypes, under half of them owing to an unresolved V gene in the studies checked, with the rest unexplained. That table is the source of V, J and clone size, and D and trimming were worked out from the DNA. Here the sample has fewer than 350,000 clones; roughly 90% occur a single time. Of the sample, about 9.5% falls within the top ten clones.

About this clone itself: The antigen this receptor binds is unknown. No clone much larger than this one lies a single base away; base qualities are absent.

Counted from cysteine to phenylalanine, this CDR3 has 14 amino acids. CDR3 DNA only is kept here, 42 bases in frame from base 1. CDR1 DFQATT and CDR2 SNEGSKA were looked up in the germline V gene (reference sequence). V drops 3 bases and J drops 0 bases, leaving 12 bases in between. Sequencing used PBMCs or T cells enriched from blood (not recorded which). This TCR was sampled from a woman aged 40 to 50 who had recovered from COVID-19. The sequence joins TRBV20-1 to TRBJ2-7; matching of 6 bases hints at TRBD1 as the D gene. The DNA sequence is given as TGCAGTGCTAGTGATGACAGGAGCTCCTACGAGCAGTACTTC. Its translation reads: CSASDDRSSYEQYF.